Listed here is a single TCR beta chain. What it binds is not known. CDR3 size: 14 residues. Germline-derived CDR1 and CDR2 are SNHLY and FYNNEI. Generated by immunoSEQ multiplex PCR, the TCRdb table keeps only in-frame clones and is missing some. The table lists approximately 600,000 clones, 95% of them singletons. Naivety among CD8 cells was defined by CD45RO negativity and positive CCR7 selection, thereby excluding terminally differentiated effector memory CD45RA+ cells. Nashville, Tennessee was home to all donors, each a Caucasian adult. This sample is drawn from a study of shared clonotypes between healthy human individuals. Across the study: Per-donor plates numbered three CD4 naive, three CD4 memory, two CD8 naive and one CD8 memory. Overall study findings and caveats: A reduction in generation probabilities was seen for non-shared clonotypes relative to those shared by all four donors.

The receptor's source is a woman in her twenties or thirties in good health. The sequenced sample consisted of naive CD8+ T cells sorted from blood. The V call is TRBV2, the J call TRBJ2-5, with TRBD2 identical over 8 bases. The J call is uncertain, as TRBJ2-7 better fits the DNA end. CDR3 nucleotide sequence: TGTGCCAGCAGGGGGCAAGCGGGAGAGGTCGAGCAGTACTTC. This codes for CASRGQAGEVEQYF.